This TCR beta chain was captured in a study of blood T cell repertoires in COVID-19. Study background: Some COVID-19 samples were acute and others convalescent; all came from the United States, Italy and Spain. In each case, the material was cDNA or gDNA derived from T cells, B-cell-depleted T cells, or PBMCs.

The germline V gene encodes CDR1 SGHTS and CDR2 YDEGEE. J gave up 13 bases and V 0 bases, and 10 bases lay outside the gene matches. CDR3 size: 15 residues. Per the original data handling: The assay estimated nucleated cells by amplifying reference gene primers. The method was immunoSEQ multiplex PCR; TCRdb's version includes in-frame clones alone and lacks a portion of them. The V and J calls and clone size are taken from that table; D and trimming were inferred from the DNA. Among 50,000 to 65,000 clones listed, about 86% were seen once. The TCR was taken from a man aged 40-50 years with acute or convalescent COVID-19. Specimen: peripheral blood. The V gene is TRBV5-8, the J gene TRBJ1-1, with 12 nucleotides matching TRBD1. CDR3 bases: TGTGCCAGCAGCTTGGTTGGGACAGGGGGCTCCCGGGATTTCTTT. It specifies CASSLVGTGGSRDFF.